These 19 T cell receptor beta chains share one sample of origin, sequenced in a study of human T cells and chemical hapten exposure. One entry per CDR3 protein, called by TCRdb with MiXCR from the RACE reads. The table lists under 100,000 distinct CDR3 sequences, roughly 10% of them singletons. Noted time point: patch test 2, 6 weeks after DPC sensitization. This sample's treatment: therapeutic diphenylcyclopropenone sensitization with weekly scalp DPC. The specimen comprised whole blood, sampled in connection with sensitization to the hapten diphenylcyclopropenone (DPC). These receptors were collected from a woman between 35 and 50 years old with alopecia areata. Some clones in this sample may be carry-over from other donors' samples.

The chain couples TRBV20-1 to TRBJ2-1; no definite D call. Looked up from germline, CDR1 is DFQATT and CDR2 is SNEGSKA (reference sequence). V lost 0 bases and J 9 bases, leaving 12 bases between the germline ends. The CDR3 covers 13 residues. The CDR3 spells CSARDGRGSEQFF. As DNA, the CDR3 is TGCAGTGCTAGAGATGGACGAGGCAGTGAGCAGTTCTTC.

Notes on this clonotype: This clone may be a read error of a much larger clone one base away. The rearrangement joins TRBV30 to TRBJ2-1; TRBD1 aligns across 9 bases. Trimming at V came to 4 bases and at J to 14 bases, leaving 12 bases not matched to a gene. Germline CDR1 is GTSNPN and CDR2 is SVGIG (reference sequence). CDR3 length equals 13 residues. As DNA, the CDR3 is TGTGCCTGGATGACCATGGGGGGACAGGGCAAGTTCTTC. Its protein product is CAWMTMGGQGKFF.

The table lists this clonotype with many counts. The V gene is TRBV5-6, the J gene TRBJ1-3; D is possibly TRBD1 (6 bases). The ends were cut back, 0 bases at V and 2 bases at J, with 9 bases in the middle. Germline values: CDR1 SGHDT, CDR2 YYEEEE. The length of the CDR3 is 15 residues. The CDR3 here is CASSLGGQPGNTIYF. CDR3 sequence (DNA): TGTGCCAGCAGCTTGGGCGGACAGCCTGGAAACACCATATATTTT. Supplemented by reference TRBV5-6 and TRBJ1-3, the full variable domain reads DAGVTQSPTHLIKTRGQQVTLRCSPKSGHDTVSWYQQALGQGPQFIFQYYEEEERQRGNFPDRFSGHQFPNYSSELNVNALLLGDSALYLCASSLGGQPGNTIYFGEGSWLTVV.

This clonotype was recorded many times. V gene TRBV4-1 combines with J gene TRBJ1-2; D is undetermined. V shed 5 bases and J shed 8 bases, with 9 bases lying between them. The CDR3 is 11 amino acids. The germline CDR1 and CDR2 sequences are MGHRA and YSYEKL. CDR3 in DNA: TGCGCCAGCAGCGGACTGATAGGCTACACCTTC. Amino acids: CASSGLIGYTF.

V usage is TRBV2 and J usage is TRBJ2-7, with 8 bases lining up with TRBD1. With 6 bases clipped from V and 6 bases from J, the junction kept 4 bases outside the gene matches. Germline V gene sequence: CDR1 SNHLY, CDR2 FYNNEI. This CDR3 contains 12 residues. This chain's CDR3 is CASSRQGTEQYF. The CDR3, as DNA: TGTGCCAGCAGCCGACAGGGGACCGAGCAGTACTTC.

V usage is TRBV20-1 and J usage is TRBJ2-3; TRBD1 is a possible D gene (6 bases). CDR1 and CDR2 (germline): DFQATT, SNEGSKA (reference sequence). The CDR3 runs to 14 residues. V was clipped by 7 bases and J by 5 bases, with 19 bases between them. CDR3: CSVQKTGTIDTQYF. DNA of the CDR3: TGCAGTGTTCAGAAAACAGGGACAATAGATACGCAGTATTTT.

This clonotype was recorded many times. DNA for the CDR3: TGTGCCAGCAGTGATGCAGGGAAACATTCACCCCTCCACTTT. Protein: CASSDAGKHSPLHF. This chain links TRBV6-1 with TRBJ1-6; a weak D match, TRBD1 (5 bases). This CDR3 region has 14 residues. In germline, CDR1 is MNHNS, CDR2 SASEGT. Trimming cost V 3 bases and J 8 bases, with 11 bases left between them.

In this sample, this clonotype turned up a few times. As DNA, the CDR3 is TGTGCCTGGCTCACAGGGGCACCATACGAGCAGTACTTC. Residues: CAWLTGAPYEQYF. This chain uses TRBV30 with TRBJ2-7; 7 bases match TRBD1. The CDR3 contains 13 residues. The ends lost 5 bases at V and 4 bases at J; junction bases unmatched: 8. Germline V lookup: CDR1 GTSNPN, CDR2 SVGIG (reference sequence).

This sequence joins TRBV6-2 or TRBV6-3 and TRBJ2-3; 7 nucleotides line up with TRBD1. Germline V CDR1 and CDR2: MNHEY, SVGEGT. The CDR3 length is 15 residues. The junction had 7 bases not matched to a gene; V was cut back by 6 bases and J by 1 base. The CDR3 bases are TGTGCCAGCAGCTTACGACAGGGCCGCACAGATACGCAGTATTTT. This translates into CASSLRQGRTDTQYF.

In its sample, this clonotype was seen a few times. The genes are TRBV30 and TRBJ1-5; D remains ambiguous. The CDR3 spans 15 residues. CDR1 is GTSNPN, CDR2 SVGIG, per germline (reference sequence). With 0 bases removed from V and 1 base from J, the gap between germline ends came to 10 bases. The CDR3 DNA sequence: TGTGCCTGGAGTGTAGACTTCGCGAGCAATCAGCCCCAGCATTTT. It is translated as CAWSVDFASNQPQHF. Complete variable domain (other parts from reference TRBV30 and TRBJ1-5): SQTIHQWPATLVQPVGSPLSLECTVEGTSNPNLYWYRQAAGRGLQLLFYSVGIGQISSEVPQNLSASRPQDRQFILSSKKLLLSDSGFYLCAWSVDFASNQPQHFGDGTRLSIL.

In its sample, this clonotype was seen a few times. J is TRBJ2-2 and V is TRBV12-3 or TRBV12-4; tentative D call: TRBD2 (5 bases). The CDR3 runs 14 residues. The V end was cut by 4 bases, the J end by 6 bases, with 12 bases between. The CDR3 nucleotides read TGTGCCAGCAGTTCCCCCAGCGGACCCGGGGAGCTGTTTTTT. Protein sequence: CASSSPSGPGELFF.

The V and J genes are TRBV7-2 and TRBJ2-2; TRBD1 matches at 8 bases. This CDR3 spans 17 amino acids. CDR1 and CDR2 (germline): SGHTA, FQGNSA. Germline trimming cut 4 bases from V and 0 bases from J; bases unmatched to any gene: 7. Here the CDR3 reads CASSSRTGLTNTGELFF. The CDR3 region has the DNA TGTGCCAGCAGCTCCCGGACAGGGCTAACGAACACCGGGGAGCTGTTTTTT.

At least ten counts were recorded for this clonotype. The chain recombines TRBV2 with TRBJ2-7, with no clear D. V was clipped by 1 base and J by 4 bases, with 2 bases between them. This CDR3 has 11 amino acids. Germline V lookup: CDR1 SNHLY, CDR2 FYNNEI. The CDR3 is CASSEGYEQYF. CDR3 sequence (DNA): TGTGCCAGCAGTGAAGGGTACGAGCAGTACTTC.

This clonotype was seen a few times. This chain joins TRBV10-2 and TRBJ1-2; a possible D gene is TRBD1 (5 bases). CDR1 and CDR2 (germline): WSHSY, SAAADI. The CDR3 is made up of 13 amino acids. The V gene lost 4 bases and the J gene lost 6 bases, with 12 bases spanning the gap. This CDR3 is CASSAAGTDGYTF. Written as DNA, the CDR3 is TGCGCCAGCAGTGCGGCAGGGACGGATGGCTACACCTTC.

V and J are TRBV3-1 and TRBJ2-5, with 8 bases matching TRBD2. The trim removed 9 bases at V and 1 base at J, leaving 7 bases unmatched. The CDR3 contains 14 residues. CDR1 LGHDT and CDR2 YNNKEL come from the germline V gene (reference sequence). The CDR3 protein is CASCSGATQETQYF. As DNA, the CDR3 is TGTGCCAGTTGTAGCGGGGCGACCCAAGAGACCCAGTACTTC.

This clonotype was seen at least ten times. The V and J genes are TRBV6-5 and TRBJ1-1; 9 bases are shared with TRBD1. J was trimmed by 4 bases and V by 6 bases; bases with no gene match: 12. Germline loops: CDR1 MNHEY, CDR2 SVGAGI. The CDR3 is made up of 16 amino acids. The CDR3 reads CASRSGTGRSGTEAFF. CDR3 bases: TGTGCCAGCAGATCCGGGACAGGGAGATCGGGCACTGAAGCTTTCTTT.

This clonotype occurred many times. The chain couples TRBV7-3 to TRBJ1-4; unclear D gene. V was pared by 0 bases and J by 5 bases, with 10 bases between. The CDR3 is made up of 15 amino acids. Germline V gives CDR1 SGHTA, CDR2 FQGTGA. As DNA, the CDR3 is TGTGCCAGCAGCTTAACTATCGGCCCGAATGAAAAACTGTTTTTT. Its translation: CASSLTIGPNEKLFF. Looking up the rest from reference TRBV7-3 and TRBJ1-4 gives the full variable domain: GAGVSQTPSNKVTEKGKYVELRCDPISGHTALYWYRQSLGQGPEFLIYFQGTGAADDSGLPNDRFFAVRPEGSVSTLKIQRTERGDSAVYLCASSLTIGPNEKLFFGSGTQLSVL.

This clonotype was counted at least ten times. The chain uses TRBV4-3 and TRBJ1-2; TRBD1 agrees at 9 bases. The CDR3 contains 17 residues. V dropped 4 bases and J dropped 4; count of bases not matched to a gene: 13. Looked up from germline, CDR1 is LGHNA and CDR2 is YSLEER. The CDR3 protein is CASSPSPLTGGFYGYTF. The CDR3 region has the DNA TGCGCCAGCAGCCCAAGCCCCTTGACAGGGGGATTCTATGGCTACACCTTC.

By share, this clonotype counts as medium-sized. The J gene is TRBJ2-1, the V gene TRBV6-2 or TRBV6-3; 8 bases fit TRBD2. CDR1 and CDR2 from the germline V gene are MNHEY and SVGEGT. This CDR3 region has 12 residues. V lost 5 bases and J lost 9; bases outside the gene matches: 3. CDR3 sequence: CASSLGGGEQFF. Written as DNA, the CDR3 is TGTGCCAGCAGTCTCGGGGGGGGTGAGCAGTTCTTC.